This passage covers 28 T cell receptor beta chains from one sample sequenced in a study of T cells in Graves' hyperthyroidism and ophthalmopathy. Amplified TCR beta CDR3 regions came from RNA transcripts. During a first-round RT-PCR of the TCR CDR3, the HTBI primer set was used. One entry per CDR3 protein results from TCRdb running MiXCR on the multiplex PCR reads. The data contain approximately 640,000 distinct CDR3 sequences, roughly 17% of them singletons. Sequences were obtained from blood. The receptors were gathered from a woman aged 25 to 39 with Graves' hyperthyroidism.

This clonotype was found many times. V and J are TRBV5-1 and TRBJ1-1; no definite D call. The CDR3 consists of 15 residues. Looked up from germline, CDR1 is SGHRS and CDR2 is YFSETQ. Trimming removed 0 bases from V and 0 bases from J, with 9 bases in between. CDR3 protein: CASSLEASMNTEAFF. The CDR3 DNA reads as TGCGCCAGCAGCTTGGAGGCAAGCATGAACACTGAAGCTTTCTTT.

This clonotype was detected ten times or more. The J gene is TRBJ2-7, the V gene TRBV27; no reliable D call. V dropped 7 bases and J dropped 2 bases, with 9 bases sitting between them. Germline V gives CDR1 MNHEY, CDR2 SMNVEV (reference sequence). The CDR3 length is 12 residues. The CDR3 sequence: CASMGQTYEQYF. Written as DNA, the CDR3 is TGTGCCAGCATGGGCCAAACCTACGAGCAGTACTTC.

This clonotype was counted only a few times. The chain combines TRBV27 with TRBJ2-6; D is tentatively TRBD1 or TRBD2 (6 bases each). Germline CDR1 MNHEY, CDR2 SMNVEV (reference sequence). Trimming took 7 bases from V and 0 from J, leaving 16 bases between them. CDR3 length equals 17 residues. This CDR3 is CASKSWGASSGANVLTF. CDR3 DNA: TGTGCCAGCAAAAGCTGGGGGGCTTCCTCTGGGGCCAACGTCCTGACTTTC. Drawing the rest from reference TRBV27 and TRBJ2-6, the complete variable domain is EAQVTQNPRYLITVTGKKLTVTCSQNMNHEYMSWYRQDPGLGLRQIYYSMNVEVTDKGDVPEGYKVSRKEKRNFPLILESPSPNQTSLYFCASKSWGASSGANVLTFGAGSRLTVL.

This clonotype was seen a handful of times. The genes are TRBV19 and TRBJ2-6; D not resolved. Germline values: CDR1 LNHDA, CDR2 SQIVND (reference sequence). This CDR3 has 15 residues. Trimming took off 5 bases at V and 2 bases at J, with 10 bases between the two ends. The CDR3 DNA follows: TGTGCCAGTAGTCAGGACGATACTGGGGCCAACGTCCTGACTTTC. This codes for CASSQDDTGANVLTF.

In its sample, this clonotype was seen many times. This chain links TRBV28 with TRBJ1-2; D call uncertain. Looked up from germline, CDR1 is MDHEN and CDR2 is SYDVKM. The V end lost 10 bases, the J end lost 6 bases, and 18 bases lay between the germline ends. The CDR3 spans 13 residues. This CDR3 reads CATRPGGPHGYTF. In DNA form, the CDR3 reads TGTGCCACCCGGCCCGGAGGGCCTCATGGCTACACCTTC.

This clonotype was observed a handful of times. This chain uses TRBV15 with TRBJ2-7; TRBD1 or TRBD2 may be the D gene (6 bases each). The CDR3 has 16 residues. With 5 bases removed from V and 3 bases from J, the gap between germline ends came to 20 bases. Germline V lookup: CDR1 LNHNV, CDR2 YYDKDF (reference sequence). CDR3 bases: TGTGCCACCAGCCGCCATGGGGGGCCTGGAGTCTACGAGCAGTACTTC. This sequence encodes CATSRHGGPGVYEQYF.

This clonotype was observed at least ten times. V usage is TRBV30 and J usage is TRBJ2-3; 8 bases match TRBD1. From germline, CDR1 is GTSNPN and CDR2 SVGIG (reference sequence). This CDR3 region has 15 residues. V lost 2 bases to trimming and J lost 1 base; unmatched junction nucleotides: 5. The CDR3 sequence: CAWSRPTGGTDTQYF. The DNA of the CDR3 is TGTGCCTGGAGTCGTCCGACAGGGGGCACAGATACGCAGTATTTT.

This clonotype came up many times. The CDR3 loop reads CASSVAGEGNEQFF. CDR3 sequence (DNA): TGTGCCAGCTCCGTAGCGGGAGAGGGCAATGAGCAGTTCTTC. The rearrangement joins TRBV27 to TRBJ2-1; 9 positions match TRBD2. Germline CDR1 and CDR2: MNHEY and SMNVEV (reference sequence). V shed 8 bases, J shed 6 bases, and the junction held 8 bases outside the gene matches. The CDR3 has 14 residues.

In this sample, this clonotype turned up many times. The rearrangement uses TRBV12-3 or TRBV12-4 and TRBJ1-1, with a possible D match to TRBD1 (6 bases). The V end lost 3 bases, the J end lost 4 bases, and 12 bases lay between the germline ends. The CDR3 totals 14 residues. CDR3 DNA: TGTGCCAGCAGTTTGCCGGGACAACGCACTGAAGCTTTCTTT. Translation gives CASSLPGQRTEAFF.

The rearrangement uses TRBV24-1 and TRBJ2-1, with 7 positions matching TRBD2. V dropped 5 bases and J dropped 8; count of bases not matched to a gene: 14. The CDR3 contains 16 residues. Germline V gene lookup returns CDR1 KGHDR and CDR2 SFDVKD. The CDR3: CATSGAATSRVDEQFF. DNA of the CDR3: TGTGCCACCAGTGGCGCCGCGACTAGCCGGGTCGATGAGCAGTTCTTC.

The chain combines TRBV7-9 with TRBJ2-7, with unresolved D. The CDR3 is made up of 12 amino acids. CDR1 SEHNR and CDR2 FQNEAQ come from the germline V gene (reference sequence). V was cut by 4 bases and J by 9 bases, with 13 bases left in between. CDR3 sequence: CASSSDGPGQYF. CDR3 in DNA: TGTGCCAGCAGCTCTGACGGACCTGGGCAGTACTTC. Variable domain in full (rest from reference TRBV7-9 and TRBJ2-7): DTGVSQNPRHKITKRGQNVTFRCDPISEHNRLYWYRQTLGQGPEFLTYFQNEAQLEKSRLLSDRFSAERPKGSFSTLEIQRTEQGDSAMYLCASSSDGPGQYFGPGTRLTVT.

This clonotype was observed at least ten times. The CDR3 here is CASSYGSATPTTNTEAFF. The CDR3 DNA reads TGTGCCAGCAGTTATGGGTCTGCGACCCCTACAACTAACACTGAAGCTTTCTTT. The V call is TRBV6-5, the J call TRBJ1-1; D not resolved. The germline CDR1 and CDR2 sequences are MNHEY and SVGAGI. The CDR3 loop spans 18 amino acids. V lost 3 bases, J lost 2 bases, and 22 bases lay in between.

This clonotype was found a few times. The CDR3 here is CASSPTRGIAEQYF. The CDR3, as DNA: TGTGCCAGCAGCCCGACGAGGGGCATAGCCGAGCAGTACTTC. The chain employs TRBV3-1 and TRBJ2-7; tentatively, D is TRBD1 or TRBD2 (5 bases each). Germline assignment: CDR1 LGHDT and CDR2 YNNKEL (reference sequence). The ends were cut back, 4 bases at V and 6 bases at J, with 16 bases in the middle. There are 14 residues in the CDR3.

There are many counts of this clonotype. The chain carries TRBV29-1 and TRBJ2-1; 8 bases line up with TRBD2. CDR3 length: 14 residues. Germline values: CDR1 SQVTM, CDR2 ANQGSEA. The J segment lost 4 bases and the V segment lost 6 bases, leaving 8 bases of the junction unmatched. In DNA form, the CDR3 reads TGCAGCGTGGTCGGGAGGGGGATATACAATGAGCAGTTCTTC. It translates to CSVVGRGIYNEQFF.

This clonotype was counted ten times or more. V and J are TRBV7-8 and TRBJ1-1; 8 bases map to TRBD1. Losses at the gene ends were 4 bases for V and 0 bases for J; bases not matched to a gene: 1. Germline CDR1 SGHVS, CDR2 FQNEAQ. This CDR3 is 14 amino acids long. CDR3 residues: CASSSQGVNTEAFF. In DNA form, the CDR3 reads TGTGCCAGCAGCTCACAGGGGGTGAACACTGAAGCTTTCTTT.

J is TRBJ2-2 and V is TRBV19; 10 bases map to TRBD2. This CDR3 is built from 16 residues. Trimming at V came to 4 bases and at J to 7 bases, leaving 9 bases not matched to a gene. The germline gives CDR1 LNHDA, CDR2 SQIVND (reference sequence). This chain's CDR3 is CASSTVSGRAGGELFF. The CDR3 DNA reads TGTGCCAGTAGTACCGTAAGCGGGAGGGCTGGCGGGGAGCTGTTTTTT.

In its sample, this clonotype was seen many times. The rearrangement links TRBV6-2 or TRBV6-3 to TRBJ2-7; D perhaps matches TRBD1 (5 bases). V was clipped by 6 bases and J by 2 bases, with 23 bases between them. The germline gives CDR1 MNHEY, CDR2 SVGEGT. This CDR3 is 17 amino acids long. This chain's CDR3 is CASRSVRTLASTYEQYF. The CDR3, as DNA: TGTGCCAGCAGATCCGTAAGGACACTGGCTTCTACCTACGAGCAGTACTTC.

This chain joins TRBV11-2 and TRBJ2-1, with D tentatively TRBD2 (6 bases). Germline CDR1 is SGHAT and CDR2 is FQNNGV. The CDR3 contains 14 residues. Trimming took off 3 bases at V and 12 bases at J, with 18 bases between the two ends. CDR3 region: CASSFVRESHGQFF. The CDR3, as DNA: TGTGCCAGCAGCTTTGTACGGGAGTCCCATGGGCAGTTCTTC.

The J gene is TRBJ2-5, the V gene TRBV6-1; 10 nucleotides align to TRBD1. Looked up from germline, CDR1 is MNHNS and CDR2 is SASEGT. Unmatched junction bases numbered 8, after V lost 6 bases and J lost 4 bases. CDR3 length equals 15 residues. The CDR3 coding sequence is TGTGCCAGCAGCGTAGGACAGGGGGGGATAGAGACCCAGTACTTC. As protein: CASSVGQGGIETQYF.

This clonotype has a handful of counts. The CDR3 bases are TGTGCCAGCAGTTTGGGGGACAATACTTTCTATGGCTACACCTTC. As protein: CASSLGDNTFYGYTF. The V and J genes are TRBV28 and TRBJ1-2, with TRBD1 as a possible D gene (6 bases). V shed 3 bases and J shed 4 bases, with 15 bases lying between them. This CDR3 spans 15 amino acids. Per germline, CDR1 MDHEN and CDR2 SYDVKM.

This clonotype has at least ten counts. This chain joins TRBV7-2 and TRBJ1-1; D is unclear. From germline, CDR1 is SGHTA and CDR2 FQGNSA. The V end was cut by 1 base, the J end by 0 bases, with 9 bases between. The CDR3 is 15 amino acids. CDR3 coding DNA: TGTGCCAGCAGCTTAGTTGCTGTGGTGAACACTGAAGCTTTCTTT. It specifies CASSLVAVVNTEAFF. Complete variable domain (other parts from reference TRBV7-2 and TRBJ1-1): GAGVSQSPSNKVTEKGKDVELRCDPISGHTALYWYRQSLGQGLEFLIYFQGNSAPDKSGLPSDRFSAERTGGSVSTLTIQRTQQEDSAVYLCASSLVAVVNTEAFFGQGTRLTVV.

CDR3 DNA sequence: TGTGCCAGCAGCTTGCCCGGCGGGAAGGGCAATGAGCAGTTCTTC. Its protein is CASSLPGGKGNEQFF. The gene calls are TRBV7-8 and TRBJ2-1, with a possible D match to TRBD2 (6 bases). Germline V lookup: CDR1 SGHVS, CDR2 FQNEAQ. V was clipped by 3 bases and J by 6 bases, with 15 bases between them. There are 15 residues in the CDR3.

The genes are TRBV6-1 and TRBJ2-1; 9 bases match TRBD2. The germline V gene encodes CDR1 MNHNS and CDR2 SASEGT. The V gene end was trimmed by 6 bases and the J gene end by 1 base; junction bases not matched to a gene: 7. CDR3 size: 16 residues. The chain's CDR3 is CASRDFSGSSYNEQFF. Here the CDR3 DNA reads TGTGCCAGCAGGGATTTTAGCGGGAGTTCCTACAATGAGCAGTTCTTC.

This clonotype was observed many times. In DNA form, the CDR3 reads TGTGCCAGCTCACCAGCCGAACTAGCGGGAGCCAATGAGCAGTTCTTC. Translating gives CASSPAELAGANEQFF. The chain is built from TRBV18 and TRBJ2-1; 11 positions agree with TRBD2. Germline assignment: CDR1 KGHSH and CDR2 LQKENI. The CDR3 runs to 16 residues. V dropped 2 bases and J dropped 6; count of bases not matched to a gene: 6.

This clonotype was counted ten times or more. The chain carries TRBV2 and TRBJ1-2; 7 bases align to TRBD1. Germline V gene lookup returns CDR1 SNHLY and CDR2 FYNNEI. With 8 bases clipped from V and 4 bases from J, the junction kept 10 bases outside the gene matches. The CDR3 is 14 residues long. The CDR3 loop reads CASLRAGGGYGYTF. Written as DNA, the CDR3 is TGTGCCAGCCTTCGAGCAGGGGGAGGCTATGGCTACACCTTC.

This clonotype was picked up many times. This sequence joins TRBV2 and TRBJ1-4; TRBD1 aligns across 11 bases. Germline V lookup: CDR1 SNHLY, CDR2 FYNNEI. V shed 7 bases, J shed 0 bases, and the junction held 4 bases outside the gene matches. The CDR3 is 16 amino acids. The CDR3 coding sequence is TGTGCCAGCACGAGGACAGGGGGCGCAACTAATGAAAAACTGTTTTTT. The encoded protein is CASTRTGGATNEKLFF.

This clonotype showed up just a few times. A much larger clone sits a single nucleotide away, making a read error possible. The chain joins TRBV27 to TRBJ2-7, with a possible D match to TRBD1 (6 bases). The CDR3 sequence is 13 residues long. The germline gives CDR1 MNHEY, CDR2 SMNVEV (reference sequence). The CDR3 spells CVSSPMGQYEQYF. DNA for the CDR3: TGTGTCAGCAGCCCGATGGGACAATACGAGCAGTACTTC.

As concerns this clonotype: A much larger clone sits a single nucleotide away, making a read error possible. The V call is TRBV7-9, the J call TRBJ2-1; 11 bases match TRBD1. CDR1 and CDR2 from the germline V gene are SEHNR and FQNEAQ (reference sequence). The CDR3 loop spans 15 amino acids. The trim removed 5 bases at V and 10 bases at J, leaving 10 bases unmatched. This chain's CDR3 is CASSTQGTGGEEQFF. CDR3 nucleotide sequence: TGTGCCAGCAGCACTCAAGGGACAGGGGGAGAGGAGCAGTTCTTC.